This TCR beta chain was identified in a study of STAT5B mutations in CD4+ large granular lymphocyte leukemia. Findings and caveats of the study: Patient CD4-sorted repertoires stayed more clonal than healthy ones after leukemic-clone removal. No patients shared main leukemic clonotypes, though about 24% appeared at low frequency elsewhere.

Notes on this clone: Antigen: not known.

TCRdb's copy holds only in-frame clones and misses some; the assay was immunoSEQ multiplex PCR. The table records about 4,100 clones, approximately 73% of them present only once. This TCR came from a man aged 65-85 years with CD4+ T-cell large granular lymphocyte leukemia. Sequences were obtained from PBMCs.

CDR3 amino acids: CASSYSDQIYEQYF. CDR3 in DNA: TGTGCCAGCAGTTACTCCGATCAGATCTACGAGCAGTACTTC. The V gene is TRBV6-5, the J gene TRBJ2-5, with unresolved D. The assigned J gene may be wrong: the sequence end matches TRBJ2-7 better. Germline V lookup: CDR1 MNHEY, CDR2 SVGAGI. The CDR3 runs to 14 residues.